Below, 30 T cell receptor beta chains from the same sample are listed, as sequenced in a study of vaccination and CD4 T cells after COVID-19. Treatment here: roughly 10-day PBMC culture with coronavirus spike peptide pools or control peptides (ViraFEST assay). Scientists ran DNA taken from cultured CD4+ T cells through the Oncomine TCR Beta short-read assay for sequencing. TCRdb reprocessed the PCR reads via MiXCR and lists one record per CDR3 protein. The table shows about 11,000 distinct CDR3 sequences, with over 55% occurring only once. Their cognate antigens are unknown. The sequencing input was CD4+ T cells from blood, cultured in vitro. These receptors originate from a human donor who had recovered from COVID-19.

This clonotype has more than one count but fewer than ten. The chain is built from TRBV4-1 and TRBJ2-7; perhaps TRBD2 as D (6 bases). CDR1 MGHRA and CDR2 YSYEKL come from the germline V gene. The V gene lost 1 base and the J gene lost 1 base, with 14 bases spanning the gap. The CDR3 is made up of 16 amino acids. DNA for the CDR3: TGCGCCAGCAGCCAAGGGGACTTGACGGCGTCCTACGAGCAGTACTTC. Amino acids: CASSQGDLTASYEQYF.

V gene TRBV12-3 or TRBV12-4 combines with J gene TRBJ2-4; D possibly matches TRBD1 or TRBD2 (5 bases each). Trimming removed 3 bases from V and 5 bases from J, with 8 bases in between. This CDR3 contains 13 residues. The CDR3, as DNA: TGTGCCAGCAGTTTCGAGGGGCAAAACATTCAGTACTTC. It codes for CASSFEGQNIQYF.

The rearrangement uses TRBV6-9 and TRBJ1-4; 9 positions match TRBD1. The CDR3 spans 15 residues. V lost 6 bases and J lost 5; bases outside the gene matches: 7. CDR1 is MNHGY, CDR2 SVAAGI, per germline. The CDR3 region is CASRQQGAGNEKLFF. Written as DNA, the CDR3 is TGTGCCAGCAGGCAACAGGGGGCAGGCAATGAAAAACTGTTTTTT.

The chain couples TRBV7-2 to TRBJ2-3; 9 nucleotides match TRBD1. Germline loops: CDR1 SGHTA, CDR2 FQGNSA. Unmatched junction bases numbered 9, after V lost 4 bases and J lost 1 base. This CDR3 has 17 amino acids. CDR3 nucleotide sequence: TGTGCCAGCAGCTCGGACCTGGGACAGGGAGGCACAGATACGCAGTATTTT. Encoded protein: CASSSDLGQGGTDTQYF.

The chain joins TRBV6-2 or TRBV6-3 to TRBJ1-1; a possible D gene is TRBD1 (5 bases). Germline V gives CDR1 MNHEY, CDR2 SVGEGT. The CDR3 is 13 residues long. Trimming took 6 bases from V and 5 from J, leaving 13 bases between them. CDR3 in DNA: TGTGCCAGCAGCCGCAGGGTTGAGACTGAAGCTTTCTTT. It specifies CASSRRVETEAFF.

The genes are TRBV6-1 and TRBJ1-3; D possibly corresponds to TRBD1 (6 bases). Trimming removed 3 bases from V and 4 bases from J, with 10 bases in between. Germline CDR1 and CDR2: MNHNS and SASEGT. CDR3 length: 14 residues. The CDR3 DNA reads TGTGCCAGCAGTGACCCCAGGGGAGGAAACACCATATATTTT. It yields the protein CASSDPRGGNTIYF.

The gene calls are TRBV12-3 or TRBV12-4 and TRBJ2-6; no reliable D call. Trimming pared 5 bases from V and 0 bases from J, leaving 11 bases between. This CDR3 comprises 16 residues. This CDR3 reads CASSLSRISGANVLTF. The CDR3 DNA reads TGTGCCAGCAGTCTCTCACGTATCTCTGGGGCCAACGTCCTGACTTTC.

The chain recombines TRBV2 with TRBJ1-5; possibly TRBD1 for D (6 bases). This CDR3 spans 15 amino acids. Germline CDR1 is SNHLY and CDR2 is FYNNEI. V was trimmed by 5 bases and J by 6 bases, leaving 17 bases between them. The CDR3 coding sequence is TGTGCCAGCAGTCCCTTCACAGGGTACGGTCAGCCCCAGCATTTT. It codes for CASSPFTGYGQPQHF.

Here the CDR3 DNA reads TGTGCCAGTAGTATGACAGGGGCCCGCCCTGAAAAACTGTTTTTT. The encoded protein is CASSMTGARPEKLFF. This chain uses TRBV19 with TRBJ1-4; 8 nucleotides agree with TRBD1. This CDR3 is built from 15 residues. The trim removed 3 bases at V and 7 bases at J, leaving 7 bases unmatched. Germline values: CDR1 LNHDA, CDR2 SQIVND (reference sequence).

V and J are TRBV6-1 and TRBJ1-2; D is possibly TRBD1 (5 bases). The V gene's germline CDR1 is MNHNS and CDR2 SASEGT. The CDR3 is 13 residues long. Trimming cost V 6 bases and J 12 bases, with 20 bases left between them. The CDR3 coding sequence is TGTGCCAGCAGCCCAACGGTAGGGGTGGGTGACACCTTC. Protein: CASSPTVGVGDTF.

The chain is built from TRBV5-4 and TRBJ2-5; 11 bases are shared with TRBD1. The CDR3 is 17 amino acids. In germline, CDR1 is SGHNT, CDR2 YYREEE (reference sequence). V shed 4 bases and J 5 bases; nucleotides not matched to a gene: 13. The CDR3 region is CASSHQTGQGASETQYF. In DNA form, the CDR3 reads TGTGCCAGCAGCCACCAAACTGGACAGGGGGCATCGGAGACCCAGTACTTC.

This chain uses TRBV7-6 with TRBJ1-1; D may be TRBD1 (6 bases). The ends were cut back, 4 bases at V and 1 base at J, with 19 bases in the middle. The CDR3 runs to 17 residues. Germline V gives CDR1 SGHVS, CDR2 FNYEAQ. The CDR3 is CASSSFILGQKNTEAFF. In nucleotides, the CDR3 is TGTGCCAGCAGCTCGTTTATTTTAGGACAGAAGAACACTGAAGCTTTCTTT. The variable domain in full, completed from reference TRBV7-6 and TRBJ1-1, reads GAGVSQSPRYKVTKRGQDVALRCDPISGHVSLYWYRQALGQGPEFLTYFNYEAQQDKSGLPNDRFSAERPEGSISTLTIQRTEQRDSAMYRCASSSFILGQKNTEAFFGQGTRLTVV.

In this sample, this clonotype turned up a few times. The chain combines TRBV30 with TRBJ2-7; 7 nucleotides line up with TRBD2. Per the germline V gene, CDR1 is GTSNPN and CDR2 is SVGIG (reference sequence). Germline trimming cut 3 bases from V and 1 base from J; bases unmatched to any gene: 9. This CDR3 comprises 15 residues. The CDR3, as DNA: TGTGCCTGGAGAGCTTTGTCGGGGGGTTCCTACGAGCAGTACTTC. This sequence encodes CAWRALSGGSYEQYF.

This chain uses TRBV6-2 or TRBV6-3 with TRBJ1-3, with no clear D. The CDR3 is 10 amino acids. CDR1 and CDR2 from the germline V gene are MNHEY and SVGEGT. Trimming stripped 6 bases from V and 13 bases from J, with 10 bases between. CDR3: CASSSRRIYF. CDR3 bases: TGTGCCAGCAGCTCCCGCCGGATATATTTT.

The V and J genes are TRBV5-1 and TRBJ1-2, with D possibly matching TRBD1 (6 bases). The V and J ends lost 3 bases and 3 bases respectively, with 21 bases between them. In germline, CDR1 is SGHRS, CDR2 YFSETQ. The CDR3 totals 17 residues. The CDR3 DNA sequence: TGCGCCAGCAGCTCCACAGGGAGCGGGGCGCAGGACTATGGCTACACCTTC. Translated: CASSSTGSGAQDYGYTF.

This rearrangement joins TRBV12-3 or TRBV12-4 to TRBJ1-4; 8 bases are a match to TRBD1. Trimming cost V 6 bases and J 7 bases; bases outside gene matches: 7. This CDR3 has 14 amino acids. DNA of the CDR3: TGTGCCAGCAGCACCGGGACAGGCTCTGAAAAACTGTTTTTT. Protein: CASSTGTGSEKLFF.

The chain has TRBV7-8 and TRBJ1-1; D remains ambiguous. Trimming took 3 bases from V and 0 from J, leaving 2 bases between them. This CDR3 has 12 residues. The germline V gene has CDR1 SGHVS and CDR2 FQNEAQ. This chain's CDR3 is CASSFLNTEAFF. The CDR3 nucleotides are TGTGCCAGCAGCTTCCTGAACACTGAAGCTTTCTTT.

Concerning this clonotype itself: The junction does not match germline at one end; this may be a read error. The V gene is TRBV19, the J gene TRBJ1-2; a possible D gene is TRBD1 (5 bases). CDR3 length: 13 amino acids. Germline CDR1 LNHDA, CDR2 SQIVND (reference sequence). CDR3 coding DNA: TGCGCCAGTAGTATAGAGGCCGGCAGGGTCGGGTCCTTC. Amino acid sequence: CASSIEAGRVGSF.

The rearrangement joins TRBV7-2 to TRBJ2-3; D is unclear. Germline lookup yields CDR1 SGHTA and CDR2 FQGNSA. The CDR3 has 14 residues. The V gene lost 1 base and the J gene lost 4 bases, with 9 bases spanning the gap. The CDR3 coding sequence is TGTGCCAGCAGCTTAGACGGCGGCCCAGATACGCAGTATTTT. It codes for CASSLDGGPDTQYF.

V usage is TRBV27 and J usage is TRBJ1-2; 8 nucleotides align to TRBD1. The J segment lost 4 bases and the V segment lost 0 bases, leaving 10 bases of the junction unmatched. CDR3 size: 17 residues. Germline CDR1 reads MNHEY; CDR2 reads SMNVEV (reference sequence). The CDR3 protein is CASSLSAHGGQVYGYTF. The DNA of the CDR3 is TGTGCCAGCAGTTTATCCGCCCACGGGGGACAGGTCTATGGCTACACCTTC.

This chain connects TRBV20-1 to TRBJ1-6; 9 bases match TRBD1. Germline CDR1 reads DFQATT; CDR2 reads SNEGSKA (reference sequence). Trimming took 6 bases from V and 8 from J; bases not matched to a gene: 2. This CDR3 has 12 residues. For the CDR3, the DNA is TGCAGTGCCCGGACAGGGGATTCACCCCTCCACTTT. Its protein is CSARTGDSPLHF.

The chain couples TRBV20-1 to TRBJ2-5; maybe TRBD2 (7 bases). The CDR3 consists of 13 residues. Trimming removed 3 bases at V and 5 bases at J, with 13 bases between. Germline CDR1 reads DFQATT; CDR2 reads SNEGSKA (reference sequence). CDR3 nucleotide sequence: TGCAGTGCTAGTCGGGGGGCATCGGAGACCCAGTACTTC. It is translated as CSASRGASETQYF.

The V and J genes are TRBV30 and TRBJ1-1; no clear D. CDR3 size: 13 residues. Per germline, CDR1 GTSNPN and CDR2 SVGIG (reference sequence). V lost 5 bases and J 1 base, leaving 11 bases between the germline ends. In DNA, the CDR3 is TGTGCCTGGGGAAAACAGCGGAACACTGAAGCTTTCTTT. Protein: CAWGKQRNTEAFF.

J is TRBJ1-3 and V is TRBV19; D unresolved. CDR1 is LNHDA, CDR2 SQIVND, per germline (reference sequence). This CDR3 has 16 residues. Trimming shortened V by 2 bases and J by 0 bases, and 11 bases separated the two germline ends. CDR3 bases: TGTGCCAGTAGTATACTGCACGGGGACTCTGGAAACACCATATATTTT. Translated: CASSILHGDSGNTIYF.

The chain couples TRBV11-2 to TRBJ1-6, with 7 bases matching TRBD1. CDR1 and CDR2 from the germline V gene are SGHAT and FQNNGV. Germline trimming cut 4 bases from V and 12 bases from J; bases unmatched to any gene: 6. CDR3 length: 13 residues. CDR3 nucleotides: TGTGCCAGCAGCTCAGACAGGGAGCTACCCCTCCACTTT. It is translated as CASSSDRELPLHF.

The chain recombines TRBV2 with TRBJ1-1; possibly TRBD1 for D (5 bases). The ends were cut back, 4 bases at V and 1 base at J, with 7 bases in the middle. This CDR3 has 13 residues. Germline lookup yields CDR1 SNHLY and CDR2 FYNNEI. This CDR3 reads CASSGQQNTEAFF. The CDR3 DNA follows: TGTGCCAGCAGTGGACAGCAGAACACTGAAGCTTTCTTT.

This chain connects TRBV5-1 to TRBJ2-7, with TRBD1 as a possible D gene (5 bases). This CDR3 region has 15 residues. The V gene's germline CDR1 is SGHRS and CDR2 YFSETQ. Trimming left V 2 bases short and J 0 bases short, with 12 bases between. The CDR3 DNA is TGCGCCAGCAGCTTTACAGGTATTGGCTCCTACGAGCAGTACTTC. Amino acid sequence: CASSFTGIGSYEQYF.

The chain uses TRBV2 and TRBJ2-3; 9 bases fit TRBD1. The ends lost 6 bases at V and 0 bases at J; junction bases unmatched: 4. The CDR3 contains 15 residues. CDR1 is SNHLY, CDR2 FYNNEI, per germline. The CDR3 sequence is CASSRDRESTDTQYF. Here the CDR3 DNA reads TGTGCCAGCAGCAGGGACAGGGAAAGCACAGATACGCAGTATTTT.

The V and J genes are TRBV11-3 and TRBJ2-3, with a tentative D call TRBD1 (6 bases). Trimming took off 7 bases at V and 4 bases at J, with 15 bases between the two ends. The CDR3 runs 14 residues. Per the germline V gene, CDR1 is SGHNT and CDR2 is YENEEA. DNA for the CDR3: TGTGCCAGCACCATGCCAGGGGTCGCAGATACGCAGTATTTT. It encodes CASTMPGVADTQYF.

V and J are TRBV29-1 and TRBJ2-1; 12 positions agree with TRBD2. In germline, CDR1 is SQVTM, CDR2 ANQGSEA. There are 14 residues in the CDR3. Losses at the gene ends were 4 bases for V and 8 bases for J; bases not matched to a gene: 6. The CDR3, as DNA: TGCAGCGTTGTGAGACTAGCGGGGGTTGATGAGCAGTTCTTC. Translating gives CSVVRLAGVDEQFF.